The source of this T cell receptor beta chain is a study of T cell responses to AZD1222 COVID-19 vaccine. The study's findings and limits: Repertoire sampling happened only post peak T cell response. Spike-spanning, vaccine-associated CD4 TCRs were dominant at 160-218 and 743-854. Two AZD1222 administrations were followed by greater Spike-specific TCR breadth and depth.

Of note for this clone: Its antigen is still unknown.

The trim removed 3 bases at V and 3 bases at J, leaving 5 bases unmatched. CDR3 length equals 15 residues. The germline CDR1 and CDR2 sequences are SEHNR and FQNEAQ (reference sequence). Method: immunoSEQ multiplex PCR; TCRdb's copy keeps in-frame clones and lacks some. This sample yields 150,000 to 200,000 clones, of which around 88% are seen a single time; around 10% belongs to the top ten. The J gene is TRBJ2-1, the V gene TRBV7-9; 7 bases fit TRBD2. The clonotype originates from an adult who received the AZD1222 COVID-19 vaccine. The sequenced sample was peripheral blood, obtained 28 days after the second AZD1222 dose. The CDR3 region has the DNA TGTGCCAGCAGCTTTCTCGGGGGGAGCTACAATGAGCAGTTCTTC. It is translated as CASSFLGGSYNEQFF.